This is a list of T cell receptor beta chains from one sample in a study of blood T cell repertoires in COVID-19. The method was immunoSEQ multiplex PCR; TCRdb's version includes in-frame clones alone and lacks a portion of them. This sample has more than 150,000 clones; approximately 85% occur once, and the top ten carry about 9.4%. What was sequenced was peripheral blood. All receptors derive from a woman of 80 years or more with acute or convalescent COVID-19. CDR3s leave out the opening cysteine and the closing phenylalanine or tryptophan. The order of the fields is J gene, V gene, CDR3 protein.

TRBJ1-1	TRBV13	ASSPSRGGEAF
TRBJ2-3	TRBV19	ASSSGGLAGETQY
TRBJ2-7	TRBV14	ASSQFGTLLSEQY
TRBJ1-2	TRBV2	ASRERQNYGYT
TRBJ1-6	TRBV30	ASSGQGNGSPLH
TRBJ1-1	TRBV3-1/TRBV3-2	ASSPGHLRGTEAF
TRBJ2-3	TRBV6-6	ASSLGGAVTDTQY
TRBJ2-1	TRBV7-2	ASSLVGPGGYNEQF
TRBJ2-3	TRBV3-1/TRBV3-2	ASSQDNGAGDTQY
TRBJ2-2	TRBV9	ASSVAGLAVGTGELF
TRBJ2-7	TRBV9	ASSRTSYEQY
TRBJ2-4	TRBV2	ASTEGEAAKNIQY
TRBJ1-5	TRBV30	AWSVLGANQPQH
TRBJ2-7	TRBV6-1	ASSEGFFTLAGAGEQY
TRBJ1-2	TRBV6-1	ASSDLDSFYGYT
TRBJ2-1	TRBV14	ASSPLAREQF
TRBJ1-1	TRBV3-1/TRBV3-2	ASSFAENTEAF
TRBJ1-4	TRBV7-9	ASSVGTAEKLF
TRBJ1-1	TRBV9	ASSTRTGGGNTEAF
TRBJ2-6	TRBV9	ASSGTGTGGIGANVLT
TRBJ1-5	TRBV2	ASSKGQGGNQPQH
TRBJ1-1	TRBV5-1	ASSRDRVTEAF
TRBJ1-2	TRBV25-1	ASSEFGTGGFYGYT
TRBJ2-7	TRBV11-2	ASGAPGGRSYEQY
TRBJ2-7	TRBV5-1	ASSYLSGGESYEQY
TRBJ1-6	TRBV18	ASSPGVEGTPLH
TRBJ1-1	TRBV3-1/TRBV3-2	ASSPSPGGVAEAF
TRBJ1-1	TRBV12-3/TRBV12-4	ASSLFQEAF
TRBJ1-2	TRBV5-1	ASSLEGALGYT
TRBJ2-1	TRBV6-5	ASRDQAAWVQGQF
TRBJ1-1	TRBV10-3	AISGKGDTEAF
TRBJ1-1	TRBV5-1	ARSRGEGVNTEAF
TRBJ1-2	TRBV10-3	AISEAEGPYGYT
TRBJ1-2	TRBV4-1	ASSHRTGGGYT
TRBJ1-1	TRBV11-3	ASSLGSGLNTEAF
TRBJ1-4	TRBV30	AWSVLQGGEKLF
TRBJ1-5	TRBV6-5	ASSRDRGRQPQH
TRBJ1-1	TRBV11-3	ASSSRTGGVGPSNTEAF
TRBJ2-7	TRBV2	ASSAGGTSYEQY
TRBJ1-1	TRBV6-2/TRBV6-3	ASSYHRAEAF
TRBJ2-1	TRBV29-1	SAIQGRDEQF
TRBJ2-5	TRBV6-6	ASRRPGTSGQETQY
TRBJ1-1	TRBV7-2	ASSLVGQAGTEAF
TRBJ1-5	TRBV7-2	ASSLDQGGNQPQH
TRBJ2-2	TRBV9	ASSVEPNTGELF
TRBJ2-7	TRBV2	ASSDPSGGGFSYEQY
TRBJ1-2	TRBV25-1	ASSDSGPGYGYT
TRBJ2-7	TRBV6-5	ASRTGQGYYEQY